Presented here are 31 T cell receptor beta chains from one specimen sequenced in a study of tumor-infiltrating lymphocytes in primary liver carcinoma (dated by TCRdb to 2015 to 2018). TCRdb shows the sequencer as Illumina HiSeq 2500. Starting from about 500 ng total RNA, TCRbeta-specific cDNA was produced by reverse transcription with a constant-region primer and ProtoScript II reverse transcriptase. Three nested multiplex PCR rounds, following a slightly modified ARM-PCR procedure, were used to build the TCRbeta libraries. Each of the first two PCR rounds ran for about 9 cycles and used multiplex TRBV1-TRBV30 forward primers together with a Cbeta reverse primer. TCRdb itself trimmed the public reads at Q25 with fastp, ran MiXCR and retained productive beta chains. Identical CDR3 protein sequences are pooled into one entry, listed with their most common genes and DNA. Counted in this sample were approximately 320,000 distinct CDR3 sequences; 50% to 75% of them appeared once. Approximately 15% of the sample lies in the top ten.

RNA from unsorted whole blood was extracted with TRIzol reagent, and germline DNA was obtained with the DNeasy Blood & Tissue kit. Sequences were obtained from peripheral blood. These receptors all stem from a woman between 25 and 40 years old with primary liver carcinoma and hepatitis B virus infection.

In the case of this clonotype: One base away lies a much larger clone, so this may be a sequencing read error. The chain recombines TRBV6-5 with TRBJ2-4, with 11 bases aligning to TRBD2. Germline V gene sequence: CDR1 MNHEY, CDR2 SVGAGI. The V and J ends lost 6 bases and 3 bases, in that order; junction bases with no gene match: 7. The CDR3 totals 16 residues. CDR3 in DNA: TGTGCCAGCAGGGAACTAGCGGGAGTAGTCAAAAACATTCAGTACTTC. As protein: CASRELAGVVKNIQYF.

CDR3 amino acids: CASTIGGRPGELFF. CDR3 nucleotides: TGTGCCAGCACAATCGGTGGTAGGCCCGGGGAGCTGTTTTTT. The chain uses TRBV28 and TRBJ2-2; D is undetermined. The CDR3 consists of 14 residues. CDR1 MDHEN and CDR2 SYDVKM come from the germline V gene. Trimming shortened V by 7 bases and J by 6 bases, and 15 bases separated the two germline ends. The entire variable domain, with the rest obtained from reference TRBV28 and TRBJ2-2, is as follows: DVKVTQSSRYLVKRTGEKVFLECVQDMDHENMFWYRQDPGLGLRLIYFSYDVKMKEKGDIPEGYSVSREKKERFSLILESASTNQTSMYLCASTIGGRPGELFFGEGSRLTVL.

Remarks on this clonotype: A single base separates this from a much larger clone, so it may be a read error. CDR3 sequence (DNA): TGTGCCAGCAGCTTAGTTCGGGTGGCCAAAAACATTCAGTACTTC. Encoded protein: CASSLVRVAKNIQYF. The chain employs TRBV11-2 and TRBJ2-4; D gene ambiguous. Deletions cut 1 base from V and 1 base from J, with 8 bases between. The CDR3 has 15 amino acids. Germline CDR1 is SGHAT and CDR2 is FQNNGV.

In regard to this clonotype: Germline is not matched at one junction end, which may reflect a read error. V is TRBV12-3 or TRBV12-4 and J is TRBJ2-5; D remains ambiguous. This CDR3 is 13 amino acids long. The CDR3 sequence: CTSSLRVQETQYF. CDR3 bases: TGTACCAGCAGCCTCCGGGTCCAAGAGACCCAGTACTTC.

This sequence joins TRBV7-9 and TRBJ2-2, with 9 nucleotides matching TRBD1. The CDR3 contains 15 residues. V lost 2 bases, J lost 4 bases, and 2 bases stayed unmatched. Germline-derived CDR1 and CDR2 are SEHNR and FQNEAQ (reference sequence). CDR3 residues: CASSLWTGATGELFF. CDR3 in DNA: TGTGCCAGCAGCTTATGGACAGGGGCCACCGGGGAGCTGTTTTTT. The complete variable domain, with remaining parts taken from reference TRBV7-9 and TRBJ2-2, reads DTGVSQNPRHKITKRGQNVTFRCDPISEHNRLYWYRQTLGQGPEFLTYFQNEAQLEKSRLLSDRFSAERPKGSFSTLEIQRTEQGDSAMYLCASSLWTGATGELFFGEGSRLTVL.

This clonotype was observed many times. The rearrangement links TRBV6-1 to TRBJ1-5; D unclear. The germline V gene encodes CDR1 MNHNS and CDR2 SASEGT. The CDR3 runs to 15 residues. Deletions cut 4 bases from V and 0 bases from J, with 10 bases between. The DNA for the CDR3 is TGTGCCAGCAGTGTAAGTCGTGGTAGCAATCAGCCCCAGCATTTT. Translation gives CASSVSRGSNQPQHF.

Remarks on this clonotype: The junction differs from germline at one of its ends, possibly a read error. The chain combines TRBV6-2 or TRBV6-3 with TRBJ2-7, with D tentatively TRBD2 (6 bases). CDR3 length: 14 amino acids. Germline CDR1 is MNHEY and CDR2 is SVGEGT. CDR3: CTSSYGSLGYEQYF. CDR3 coding DNA: TGTACCAGCAGTTACGGGAGCCTCGGCTACGAGCAGTACTTC.

On this clonotype itself: This may come from a read error, since a much larger clone is one base off. The chain combines TRBV12-3 or TRBV12-4 with TRBJ2-7; 13 bases are a match to TRBD2. Trimming at V came to 4 bases and at J to 6 bases, leaving 15 bases not matched to a gene. The CDR3 is 18 residues long. CDR3 sequence reads: CASSSVGLAGMVKVEQYF. CDR3 coding DNA: TGTGCCAGCAGTTCGGTGGGACTAGCGGGAATGGTGAAGGTCGAGCAGTACTTC.

The chain couples TRBV29-1 to TRBJ1-1; a weak D match, TRBD1 (6 bases). Germline loops: CDR1 SQVTM, CDR2 ANQGSEA. CDR3 length equals 15 residues. Trimming took 8 bases from V and 1 from J, leaving 20 bases between them. CDR3 sequence reads: CSLGATQNKNTEAFF. CDR3 coding DNA: TGCAGCTTGGGGGCCACGCAGAATAAGAACACTGAAGCTTTCTTT.

On this clonotype: The junction and the germline gene differ at one end; a read error may be behind it. The chain employs TRBV6-6 and TRBJ2-2, with no clear D. Germline loops: CDR1 MNHNY, CDR2 SVGAGI (reference sequence). CDR3 length equals 13 residues. This CDR3 reads CASCPTNAGELFF. CDR3 nucleotide sequence: TGTGCCAGCTGCCCGACGAACGCCGGGGAGCTGTTTTTT.

V gene TRBV6-5 combines with J gene TRBJ2-7; D ambiguous. This CDR3 is 14 amino acids long. The V end was cut by 7 bases, the J end by 2 bases, with 15 bases between. Germline CDR1 MNHEY, CDR2 SVGAGI. CDR3 nucleotide sequence: TGTGCCAGCACCGCAGAGGTAGCTCCCTACGAGCAGTACTTC. Amino acids: CASTAEVAPYEQYF.

This clonotype was seen ten or more times. The chain combines TRBV12-3 or TRBV12-4 with TRBJ1-4; 9 nucleotides match TRBD1. The CDR3 is 18 residues long. Trimming took 6 bases from V and 0 from J; bases not matched to a gene: 11. The CDR3 protein is CASRGQGFKGATNEKLFF. The CDR3 DNA sequence: TGTGCCAGCAGGGGACAGGGTTTTAAAGGCGCAACTAATGAAAAACTGTTTTTT.

In regard to this clonotype: Compared with germline, one end of the junction differs, possibly owing to a read error. The chain employs TRBV4-2 and TRBJ2-1; 7 positions agree with TRBD2. The CDR3 is 17 amino acids. Per germline, CDR1 LGHNA and CDR2 YNFKEQ. CDR3 residues: CANSQIDGGSSYNEQFF. Written as DNA, the CDR3 is TGTGCCAACAGCCAAATTGATGGCGGGAGCTCCTACAATGAGCAGTTCTTC.

This clonotype was seen only once. The chain uses TRBV2 and TRBJ1-6, with no clear D. The CDR3 loop spans 11 amino acids. Trimming stripped 7 bases from V and 7 bases from J, with 5 bases between. Germline CDR1 and CDR2: SNHLY and FYNNEI. DNA of the CDR3: TGTGCCAGCATGGTCAATTCACCCCTCCACTTT. Amino acids: CASMVNSPLHF.

This clonotype was seen a few times. The chain recombines TRBV5-6 with TRBJ2-5, with D perhaps TRBD2 (6 bases). CDR1 and CDR2 from the germline V gene are SGHDT and YYEEEE. There are 14 residues in the CDR3. The V gene lost 3 bases and the J gene lost 2 bases, with 11 bases spanning the gap. The CDR3 protein is CASSSGEEQETQYF. The CDR3 DNA follows: TGTGCCAGCAGCTCGGGGGAGGAACAAGAGACCCAGTACTTC.

As regards this clonotype: At one of its ends the junction is not consistent with the germline gene, which may arise from a read error. V is TRBV11-2 and J is TRBJ2-3; D gene ambiguous. The germline V gene encodes CDR1 SGHAT and CDR2 FQNNGV. The CDR3 totals 12 residues. The CDR3 is CASGWSTDTEYF. In DNA form, the CDR3 reads TGTGCCAGTGGATGGAGCACAGATACGGAGTATTTT.

About this clonotype itself: Being one base from a much bigger clone, this may be a read error. The rearrangement joins TRBV7-9 to TRBJ1-1, with 8 bases matching TRBD1. The germline gives CDR1 SEHNR, CDR2 FQNEAQ (reference sequence). This CDR3 is 14 amino acids long. DNA for the CDR3: TGTGCCAACAGCTTAGAGGGAACAGGGGGTACGGCTTTCTTT. Encoded protein: CANSLEGTGGTAFF.

For this clonotype: A much more abundant neighbour one base away suggests this may be a read error. V and J are TRBV29-1 and TRBJ1-3; D is possibly TRBD1 (5 bases). The CDR3 extends over 15 amino acids. Deletions cut 4 bases from V and 2 bases from J, with 15 bases between. CDR1 is SQVTM and CDR2 is ANQGSEA in the germline V gene. The CDR3 here is CSVAPTQGPGNTIYF. The DNA of the CDR3 is TGCAGCGTTGCCCCCACCCAGGGCCCTGGAAACACCATATATTTT.

This clonotype was seen a handful of times. The chain links TRBV6-6 to TRBJ2-6; the D is unclear. Germline loops: CDR1 MNHNY, CDR2 SVGAGI (reference sequence). Trimming stripped 2 bases from V and 0 bases from J, with 20 bases between. The CDR3 sequence is 20 residues long. The CDR3 loop is CASSYRAFPYPSSGANVLTF. CDR3 sequence (DNA): TGTGCCAGCAGTTACAGGGCCTTTCCTTACCCTAGCTCTGGGGCCAACGTCCTGACTTTC.

This clonotype occurred a few times. The rearrangement uses TRBV6-6 and TRBJ2-5; D perhaps matches TRBD1 (5 bases). V was cut by 8 bases and J by 2 bases, with 21 bases left in between. This CDR3 region has 16 residues. Germline CDR1 MNHNY, CDR2 SVGAGI (reference sequence). The CDR3 DNA is TGTGCCAGCCAACACTCTAGGGGAATCGGACAAGAGACCCAGTACTTC. Encoded protein: CASQHSRGIGQETQYF.

The sample holds a few counts of this clonotype. The V and J genes are TRBV5-4 and TRBJ2-5, with a tentative D call TRBD2 (6 bases). This CDR3 spans 14 amino acids. Germline V gene lookup returns CDR1 SGHNT and CDR2 YYREEE (reference sequence). Trimming took 1 base from V and 1 from J, leaving 8 bases between them. The CDR3 nucleotides read TGTGCCAGCAGCTTGAGCGGGCTCCAAGAGACCCAGTACTTC. It codes for CASSLSGLQETQYF. The full variable domain, in which reference TRBV5-4 and TRBJ2-5 provide the parts outside the CDR3, is ETGVTQSPTHLIKTRGQQVTLRCSSQSGHNTVSWYQQALGQGPQFIFQYYREEENGRGNFPPRFSGLQFPNYSSELNVNALELDDSALYLCASSLSGLQETQYFGPGTRLLVL.

Notes on this clonotype: A much bigger clone sits one base away, suggesting this may be a read error. This chain connects TRBV12-3 or TRBV12-4 to TRBJ2-3; 11 bases line up with TRBD2. This CDR3 comprises 16 residues. The CDR3 nucleotides read TGTGTCAGCAGTAGCGGGAGGGGTATAGCGTCAGATACGCAGTATTTT. Amino acid sequence: CVSSSGRGIASDTQYF.

The rearrangement links TRBV5-4 to TRBJ2-2; 12 bases are shared with TRBD1. Germline V gene data show CDR1 as SGHNT and CDR2 as YYREEE (reference sequence). J was trimmed by 6 bases and V by 4 bases; bases with no gene match: 4. The CDR3 runs to 15 residues. The chain's CDR3 is CASSLGTGGAGELFF. The DNA of the CDR3 is TGTGCCAGCAGCCTAGGGACAGGGGGCGCCGGGGAGCTGTTTTTT.

A remark on this clonotype: This may be a read error: a much more frequent sequence differs by one nucleotide. The conserved phenylalanine or tryptophan is not found at the CDR3 terminus, so this likely reflects a read error. J is TRBJ2-1 and V is TRBV11-2; D unclear. The CDR3 covers 16 residues. The germline gives CDR1 SGHAT, CDR2 FQNNGV. Trimming took off 1 base at V and 9 bases at J, with 19 bases between the two ends. The CDR3 DNA is TGTGCCAGCAGCTTAGGGCTGGGTAATCAGGTGGGTGAGCAGTTCCTC. Translating gives CASSLGLGNQVGEQFL.

There are a few counts of this clonotype. The chain employs TRBV30 and TRBJ2-7, with 8 nucleotides matching TRBD1. Germline V gene sequence: CDR1 GTSNPN, CDR2 SVGIG (reference sequence). With V trimmed by 6 bases and J by 9 bases, 10 bases remained unmatched. This CDR3 has 12 residues. The CDR3 loop reads CACDRGSPLQYF. The CDR3 nucleotides are TGTGCCTGCGACAGGGGATCACCGTTGCAGTACTTC.

J is TRBJ2-1 and V is TRBV6-2 or TRBV6-3, with 14 nucleotides matching TRBD2. Germline V gene data show CDR1 as MNHEY and CDR2 as SVGEGT. This CDR3 spans 17 amino acids. J lost 9 bases, V lost 10 bases, and 17 bases had no gene match. The CDR3 DNA sequence: TGTGCCATAAGCCGTATCGAGACTAGCGGGAGGGCGGCTGAGCAGTTCTTC. Its translation is CAISRIETSGRAAEQFF.

This clonotype was observed a single time. A clone one base away is much larger, so this may be a read error. CDR3 DNA: TGTGCCAGCAGCTTACGTCCCCTAACTACTAGCACAGATACGCAGTATTTT. Protein: CASSLRPLTTSTDTQYF. This chain connects TRBV7-8 to TRBJ2-3; D unclear. This CDR3 comprises 17 residues. The V and J ends lost 2 bases and 0 bases respectively, with 15 bases between them. Germline V gives CDR1 SGHVS, CDR2 FQNEAQ.

A word on this clonotype: A much larger clone lies a single base off, so this may be a read error. V is TRBV6-5 and J is TRBJ1-5; D remains ambiguous. V shed 6 bases and J shed 6 bases, with 15 bases lying between them. Looked up from germline, CDR1 is MNHEY and CDR2 is SVGAGI. The CDR3 is made up of 14 amino acids. The CDR3 coding sequence is TGTGCCAGCAGACCCCAGGTGGGAGGTCAGCCCCAGCATTTT. Protein: CASRPQVGGQPQHF.

Concerning this clonotype: Just one base apart from a much larger clone, this may be a read error. V gene TRBV12-3 or TRBV12-4 combines with J gene TRBJ2-7, with D hard to call. This CDR3 spans 14 amino acids. Here the CDR3 DNA reads TGTACCAGCAGGAGTGGAACGCAATCCTACGAGCAGTACTTC. Amino acid sequence: CTSRSGTQSYEQYF.

Regarding this clonotype: A read error may explain this, as a much larger clone is one base away. The chain couples TRBV11-2 to TRBJ2-1; possible D gene TRBD2, 8 bases. This CDR3 comprises 20 residues. Germline CDR1 is SGHAT and CDR2 is FQNNGV. Trimming left V 0 bases short and J 8 bases short, with 29 bases between. In DNA, the CDR3 is TGTGCCAGCAGCTTAGATCTTGTACAGGGGTGGACTAGCACCAACGATGAGCAGTTCTTC. Amino acid sequence: CASSLDLVQGWTSTNDEQFF.

V is TRBV29-1 and J is TRBJ2-2, with D hard to call. Germline loops: CDR1 SQVTM, CDR2 ANQGSEA. Trimming left V 4 bases short and J 0 bases short, with 6 bases between. This CDR3 has 13 amino acids. In DNA, the CDR3 is TGCAGCGTTGTGCGGCCGAACACCGGGGAGCTGTTTTTT. This gives the protein CSVVRPNTGELFF.